This T cell receptor (beta chain) was captured in a study of response to subunit inactivated influenza vaccine (dated by TCRdb to 2016 to 2019). Broadly, across the study: The study used deep quantitative T cell receptor repertoire profiling to track responses to a trivalent subunit inactivated influenza vaccine. Beyond this particular receptor, the publication reports: The authors suggested that each seasonal influenza vaccination may recruit only a limited number of new T cells.

This clonotype was seen more than once but under ten times. This clone's antigen is unknown. No base quality information exists; no much larger clone differs at one position. Trimming removed 4 bases from V and 2 bases from J, leaving 15 bases between the germline ends. From the germline V gene (reference sequence), CDR1 is MNHEY and CDR2 is SMNVEV. Spanning cysteine to phenylalanine, the CDR3 consists of 15 amino acids. The DNA shown is the 45-base CDR3, in frame from base 1. Library creation used RT-PCR. Sequencing used an Illumina HiSeq 2500. In TCRdb, the public reads were trimmed at Q25 with fastp and aligned with MiXCR, with productive beta chains retained. Rows are unified per CDR3 protein, each entry keeping the most common DNA and genes. For this sample the table gives about 520,000 distinct CDR3 sequences, of which approximately 7.7% were detected only once. In total, the top ten clones hold 13% of the sample.

The V gene is TRBV27 and the J gene is TRBJ2-7; D gene: possibly TRBD2, on 6 matching bases. This material consisted of PBMCs from blood, taken less than 25 months after vaccination. The sequence came from a man aged 50 to 69 who received an inactivated influenza vaccine. Donor details come from another sample of the same person, matched by shared clones. The sequenced DNA: TGTGCCAGCAGTTGGACGGCGGGGAGCGCCTACGAGCAGTACTTC. This yields the protein CASSWTAGSAYEQYF.